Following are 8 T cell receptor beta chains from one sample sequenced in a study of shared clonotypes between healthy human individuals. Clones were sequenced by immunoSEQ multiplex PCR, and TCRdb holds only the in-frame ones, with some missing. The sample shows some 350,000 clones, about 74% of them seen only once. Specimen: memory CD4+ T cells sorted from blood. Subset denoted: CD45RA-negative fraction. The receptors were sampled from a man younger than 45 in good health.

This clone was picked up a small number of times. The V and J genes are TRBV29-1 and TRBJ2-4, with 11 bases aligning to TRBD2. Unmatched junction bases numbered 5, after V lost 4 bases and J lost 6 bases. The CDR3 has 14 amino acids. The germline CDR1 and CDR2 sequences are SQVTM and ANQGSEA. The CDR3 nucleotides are TGCAGCGTTGGAGTAGCGGGAGGGGTAAACATTCAGTACTTC. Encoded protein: CSVGVAGGVNIQYF. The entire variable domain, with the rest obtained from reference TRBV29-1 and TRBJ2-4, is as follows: SAVISQKPSRDICQRGTSLTIQCQVDSQVTMMFWYRQQPGQSLTLIATANQGSEATYESGFVIDKFPISRPNLTFSTLTVSNMSPEDSSIYLCSVGVAGGVNIQYFGAGTRLSVL.

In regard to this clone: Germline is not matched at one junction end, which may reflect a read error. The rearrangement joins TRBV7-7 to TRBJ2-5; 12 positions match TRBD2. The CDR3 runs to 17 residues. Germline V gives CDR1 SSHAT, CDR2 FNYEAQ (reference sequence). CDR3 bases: TGTGCTAGCAGCTCGACCTCTAGCGGGAGGGCTGGAGAGACCCAGTACTTC. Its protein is CASSSTSSGRAGETQYF.

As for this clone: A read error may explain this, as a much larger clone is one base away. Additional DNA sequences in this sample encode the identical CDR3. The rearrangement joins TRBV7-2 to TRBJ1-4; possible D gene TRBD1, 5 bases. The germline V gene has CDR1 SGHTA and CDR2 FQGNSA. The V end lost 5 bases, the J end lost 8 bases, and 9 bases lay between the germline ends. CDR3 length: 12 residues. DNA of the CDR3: TGTGCCAGCAGCCCTCAGGGCGAAAAACTGTTTTTT. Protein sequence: CASSPQGEKLFF. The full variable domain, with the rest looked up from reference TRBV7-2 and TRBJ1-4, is GAGVSQSPSNKVTEKGKDVELRCDPISGHTALYWYRQSLGQGLEFLIYFQGNSAPDKSGLPSDRFSAERTGGSVSTLTIQRTQQEDSAVYLCASSPQGEKLFFGSGTQLSVL.

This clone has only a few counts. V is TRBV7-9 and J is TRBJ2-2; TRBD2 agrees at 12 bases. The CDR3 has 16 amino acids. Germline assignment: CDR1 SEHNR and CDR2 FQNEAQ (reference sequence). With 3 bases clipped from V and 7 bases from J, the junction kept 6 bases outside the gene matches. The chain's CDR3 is CASSLRLAGVHGELFF. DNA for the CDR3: TGTGCCAGCAGCTTGCGACTAGCGGGAGTCCACGGGGAGCTGTTTTTT. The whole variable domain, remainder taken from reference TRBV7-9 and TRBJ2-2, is DTGVSQNPRHKITKRGQNVTFRCDPISEHNRLYWYRQTLGQGPEFLTYFQNEAQLEKSRLLSDRFSAERPKGSFSTLEIQRTEQGDSAMYLCASSLRLAGVHGELFFGEGSRLTVL.

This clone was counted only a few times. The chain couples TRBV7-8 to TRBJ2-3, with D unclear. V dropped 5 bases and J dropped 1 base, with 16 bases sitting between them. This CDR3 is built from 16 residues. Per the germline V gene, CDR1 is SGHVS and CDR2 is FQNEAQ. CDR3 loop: CASSRSPSARTDTQYF. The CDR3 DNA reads TGTGCCAGCAGCCGATCTCCGAGCGCCCGCACAGATACGCAGTATTTT.

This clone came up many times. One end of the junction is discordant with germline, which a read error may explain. The CDR3 protein is CASSPHPAGSEQFF. For the CDR3, the DNA is TGTGCTAGCAGTCCCCACCCAGCAGGCTCGGAGCAGTTCTTC. V and J are TRBV7-7 and TRBJ2-1; D gene unclear. Germline CDR1 is SSHAT and CDR2 is FNYEAQ (reference sequence). This CDR3 comprises 14 residues.

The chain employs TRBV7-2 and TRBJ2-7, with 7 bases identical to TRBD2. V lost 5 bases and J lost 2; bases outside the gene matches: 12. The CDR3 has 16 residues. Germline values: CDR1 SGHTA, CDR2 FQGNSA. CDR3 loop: CASSPNTGTTTYEQYF. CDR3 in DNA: TGTGCCAGCAGCCCAAATACCGGGACTACCACCTACGAGCAGTACTTC.

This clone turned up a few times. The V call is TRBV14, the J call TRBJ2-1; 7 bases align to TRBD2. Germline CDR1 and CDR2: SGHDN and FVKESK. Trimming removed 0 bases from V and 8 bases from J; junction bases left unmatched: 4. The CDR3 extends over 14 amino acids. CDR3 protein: CASSQDLGLDEQFF. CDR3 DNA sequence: TGTGCCAGCAGCCAAGATCTTGGACTAGATGAGCAGTTCTTC.